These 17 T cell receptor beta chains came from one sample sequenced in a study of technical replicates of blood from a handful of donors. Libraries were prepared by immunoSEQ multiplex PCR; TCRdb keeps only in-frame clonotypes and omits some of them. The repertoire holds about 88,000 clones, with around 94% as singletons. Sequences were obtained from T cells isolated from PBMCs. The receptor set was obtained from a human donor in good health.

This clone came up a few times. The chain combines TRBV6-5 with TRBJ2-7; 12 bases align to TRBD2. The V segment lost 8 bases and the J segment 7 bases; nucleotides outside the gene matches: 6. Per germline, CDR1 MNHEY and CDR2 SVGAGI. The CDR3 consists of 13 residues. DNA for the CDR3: TGTGCCAGCGCTAGCGGGGGGGGGTGGGAGCAGTACTTC. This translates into CASASGGGWEQYF.

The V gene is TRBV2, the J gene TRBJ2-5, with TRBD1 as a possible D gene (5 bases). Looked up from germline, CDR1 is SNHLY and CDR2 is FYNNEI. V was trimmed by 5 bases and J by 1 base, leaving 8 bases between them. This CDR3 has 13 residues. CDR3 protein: CASSSRAQETQYF. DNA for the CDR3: TGTGCCAGCAGTTCCAGGGCCCAAGAGACCCAGTACTTC.

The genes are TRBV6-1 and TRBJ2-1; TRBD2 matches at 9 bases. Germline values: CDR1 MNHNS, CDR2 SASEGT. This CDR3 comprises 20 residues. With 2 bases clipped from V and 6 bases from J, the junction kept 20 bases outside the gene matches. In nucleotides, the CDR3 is TGTGCCAGCAGTGAAAAGAGGAGTAGCAGGTTGACTAGCGGTCCCAATGAGCAGTTCTTC. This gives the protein CASSEKRSSRLTSGPNEQFF.

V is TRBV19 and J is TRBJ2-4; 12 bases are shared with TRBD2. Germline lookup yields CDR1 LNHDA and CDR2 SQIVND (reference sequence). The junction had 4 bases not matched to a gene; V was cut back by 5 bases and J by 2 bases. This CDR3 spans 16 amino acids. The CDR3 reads CASSLLAGGSKNIQYF. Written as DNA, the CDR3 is TGTGCCAGTAGTCTACTAGCGGGGGGCTCCAAAAACATTCAGTACTTC.

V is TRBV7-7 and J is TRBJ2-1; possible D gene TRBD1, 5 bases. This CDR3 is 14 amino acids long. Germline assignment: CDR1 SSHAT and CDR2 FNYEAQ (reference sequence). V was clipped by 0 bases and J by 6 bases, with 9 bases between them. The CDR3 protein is CASSLAGVGNEQFF. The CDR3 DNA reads TGTGCCAGCAGCTTAGCAGGGGTGGGCAATGAGCAGTTCTTC. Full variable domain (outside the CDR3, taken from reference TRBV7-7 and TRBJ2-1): GAGVSQSPRYKVTKRGQDVTLRCDPISSHATLYWYQQALGQGPEFLTYFNYEAQPDKSGLPSDRFSAERPEGSISTLTIQRTEQRDSAMYRCASSLAGVGNEQFFGPGTRLTVL.

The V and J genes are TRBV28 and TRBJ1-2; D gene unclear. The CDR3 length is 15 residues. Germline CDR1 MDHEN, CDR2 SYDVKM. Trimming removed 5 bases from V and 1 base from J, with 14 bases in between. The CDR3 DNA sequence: TGTGCCAGCAGTCCCCCTTGGGCAGTTAACTATGGCTACACCTTC. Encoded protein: CASSPPWAVNYGYTF.

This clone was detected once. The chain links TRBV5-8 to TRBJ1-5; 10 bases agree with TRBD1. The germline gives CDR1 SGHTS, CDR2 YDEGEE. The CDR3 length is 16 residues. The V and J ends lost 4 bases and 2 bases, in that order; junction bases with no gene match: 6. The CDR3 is CASSASGTGGNQPQHF. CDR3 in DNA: TGTGCCAGCAGCGCATCCGGGACAGGGGGCAATCAGCCCCAGCATTTT.

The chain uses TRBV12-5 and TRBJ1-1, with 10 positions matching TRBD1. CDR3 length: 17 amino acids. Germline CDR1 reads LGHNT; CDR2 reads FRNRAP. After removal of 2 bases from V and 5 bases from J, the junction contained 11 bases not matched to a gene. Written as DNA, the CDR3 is TGTGCTAGTGGTTTGACCCGGACAGGGGGAGAGGGTACTGAAGCTTTCTTT. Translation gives CASGLTRTGGEGTEAFF. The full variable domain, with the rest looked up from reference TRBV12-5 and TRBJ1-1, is DARVTQTPRHKVTEMGQEVTMRCQPILGHNTVFWYRQTMMQGLELLAYFRNRAPLDDSGMPKDRFSAEMPDATLATLKIQPSEPRDSAVYFCASGLTRTGGEGTEAFFGQGTRLTVV.

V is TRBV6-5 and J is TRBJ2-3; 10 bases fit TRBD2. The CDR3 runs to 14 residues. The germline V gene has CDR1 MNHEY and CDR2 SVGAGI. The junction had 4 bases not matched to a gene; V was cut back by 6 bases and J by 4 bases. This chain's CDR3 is CASRNLAGADTQYF. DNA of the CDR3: TGTGCCAGCAGAAACCTAGCGGGAGCAGATACGCAGTATTTT.

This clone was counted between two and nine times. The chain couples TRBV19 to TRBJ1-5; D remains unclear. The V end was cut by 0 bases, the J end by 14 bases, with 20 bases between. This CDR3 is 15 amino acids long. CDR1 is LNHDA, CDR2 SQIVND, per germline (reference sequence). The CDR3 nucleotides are TGTGCCAGTAGTATAGATTCCGTTGCTCGGGATAGTAAGCATTTT. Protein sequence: CASSIDSVARDSKHF.

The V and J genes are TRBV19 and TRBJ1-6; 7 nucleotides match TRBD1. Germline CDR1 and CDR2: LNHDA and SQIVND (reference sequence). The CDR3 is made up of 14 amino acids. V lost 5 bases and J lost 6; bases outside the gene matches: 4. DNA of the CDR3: TGTGCCAGTAGTCCTGGGACAGCTAATTCACCCCTCCACTTT. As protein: CASSPGTANSPLHF.

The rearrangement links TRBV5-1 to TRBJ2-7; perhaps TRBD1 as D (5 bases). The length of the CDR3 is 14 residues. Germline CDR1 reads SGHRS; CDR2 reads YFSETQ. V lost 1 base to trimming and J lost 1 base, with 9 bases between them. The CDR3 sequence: CASSLLDTSYEQYF. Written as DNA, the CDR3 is TGCGCCAGCAGCTTGCTGGACACATCCTACGAGCAGTACTTC.

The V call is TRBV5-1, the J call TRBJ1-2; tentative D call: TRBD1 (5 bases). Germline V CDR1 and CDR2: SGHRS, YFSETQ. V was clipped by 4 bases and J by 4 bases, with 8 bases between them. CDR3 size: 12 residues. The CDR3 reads CASSLDSYGYTF. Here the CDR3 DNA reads TGCGCCAGCAGCCTTGACAGCTATGGCTACACCTTC. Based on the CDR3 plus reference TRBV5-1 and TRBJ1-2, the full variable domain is KAGVTQTPRYLIKTRGQQVTLSCSPISGHRSVSWYQQTPGQGLQFLFEYFSETQRNKGNFPGRFSGRQFSNSRSEMNVSTLELGDSALYLCASSLDSYGYTFGSGTRLTVV.

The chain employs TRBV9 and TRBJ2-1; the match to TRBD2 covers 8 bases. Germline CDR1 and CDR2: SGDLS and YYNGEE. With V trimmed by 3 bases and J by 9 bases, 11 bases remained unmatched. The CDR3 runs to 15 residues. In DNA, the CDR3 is TGTGCCAGCAGCGCCGGACTAGCCGCACCCCTTGAGCAGTTCTTC. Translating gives CASSAGLAAPLEQFF.

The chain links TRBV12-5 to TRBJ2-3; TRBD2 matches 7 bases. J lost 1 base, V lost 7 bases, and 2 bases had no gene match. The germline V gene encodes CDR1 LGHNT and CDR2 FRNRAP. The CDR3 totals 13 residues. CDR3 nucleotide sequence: TGTGCTAGTGAAACTAGCGGCACAGATACGCAGTATTTT. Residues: CASETSGTDTQYF.

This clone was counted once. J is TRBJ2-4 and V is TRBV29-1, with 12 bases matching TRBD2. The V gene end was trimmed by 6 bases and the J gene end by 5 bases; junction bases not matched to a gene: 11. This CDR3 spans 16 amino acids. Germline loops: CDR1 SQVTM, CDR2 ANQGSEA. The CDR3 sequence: CSVDGLAGSRENIQYF. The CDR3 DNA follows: TGCAGCGTGGACGGACTAGCGGGGTCGAGGGAAAACATTCAGTACTTC.

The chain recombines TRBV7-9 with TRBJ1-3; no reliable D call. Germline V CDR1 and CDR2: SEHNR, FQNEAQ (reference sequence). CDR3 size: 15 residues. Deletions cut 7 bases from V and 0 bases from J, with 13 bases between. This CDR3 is CASMPYVSSGNTIYF. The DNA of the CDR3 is TGTGCCAGCATGCCGTACGTCAGCTCTGGAAACACCATATATTTT.